This T cell receptor beta chain was sequenced during a study of blood T cell repertoires in COVID-19. Overall study context: Acute-phase and convalescent COVID-19 samples originated in the United States, Italy and Spain.

Original data processing: Estimation of nucleated cell counts was performed using reference gene primer amplification. This table comes from immunoSEQ multiplex PCR, and its TCRdb copy is limited to in-frame clones, with some not included. V and J calls and clone size are those listed in that table; D and trimming were worked out from the DNA. The data show over 200,000 clones, with under 90% seen just once and 1.5% to 2% held by the top ten. Participant-given clinical history determined each cohort assignment. Each recovered donor of Cohort 3 presented with two negative PCRs, clearance, or symptom resolution. Germline V gives CDR1 SGHRS, CDR2 YFSETQ. CDR3 length equals 12 residues. Between the trimmed V and J ends, which lost 5 bases and 0 bases, there was a span of 5 bases.

The origin of this receptor is a man aged 60 to 69 who had recovered from COVID-19. Sequencing input: PBMCs or T cells enriched from blood (not recorded which). The chain employs TRBV5-1 and TRBJ1-1; D is unclear. CDR3: CASRTVNTEAFF. The CDR3 bases are TGCGCCAGCAGGACTGTGAACACTGAAGCTTTCTTT.